The sequence of this T cell receptor beta chain was determined in a study of Graves' ophthalmopathy and Graves' hyperthyroidism (dated by TCRdb to 2016 to 2018). Regarding the complete study: Peripheral blood was collected at initial diagnosis, prior to any treatment. The study used signatures of the TCR beta repertoire to tell Graves' ophthalmopathy apart from Graves' hyperthyroidism and to predict which patients would progress to ophthalmopathy. In total, some 140 blood samples were TCR-sequenced: roughly 45 ophthalmopathy, under 80 hyperthyroidism and about 17 hyperthyroidism-to-ophthalmopathy patients. To explore V-J signatures that separate ophthalmopathy from hyperthyroidism, a discovery set of 100 patients was enrolled, consisting of 43 with ophthalmopathy and fewer than 60 with stable hyperthyroidism. The independent validation cohort included about 19 hyperthyroidism patients plus 17 patients who later progressed from hyperthyroidism to ophthalmopathy. T-cell repertoires of thyroid tissue and blood were compared in 5 or 6 hyperthyroidism patients. Following sample collection, hyperthyroidism patients were given methimazole at a starting dose of 30 mg daily, and ophthalmopathy patients were given high-dose intravenous methylprednisolone. The 95 to 100 discovery patients were randomly split 7:3 into training and test sets. General findings and caveats noted by the study authors: Ophthalmopathy was separated from stable hyperthyroidism by the 13-signature model with about 90% sensitivity and approximately 84% specificity in cross-validation and with 80%/75% in the test set. Most expanded thyroid clonotypes with a frequency above 0.001 also appeared in blood, which suggests that blood repertoires may reflect the immune response in the thyroid. Sample size was not statistically predetermined, and group allocation was not concealed from the investigators. In validation, the model predicted ophthalmopathy progression with 70.59% sensitivity and roughly 72% specificity; approximately 12 predicted patients were CT-confirmed with GO in a median of roughly 6.8 months.

A patient counted as having stable hyperthyroidism if there was no progression to ophthalmopathy within 18 months of follow-up. Patients with hyperthyroidism were aged 18 to 65 years, had been newly diagnosed, and had a disease duration of less than 2 months. Patients were excluded if they had other autoimmune diseases, uncontrolled infections, pregnancy or lactation. Clinical symptoms, serum thyroxine, TRAb, thyroid ultrasound and orbital computed tomography were used for diagnosis. Ficoll-Paque density gradient centrifugation was used to isolate PBMCs from 9.5 to 10 ml of fresh peripheral blood. Total RNA was extracted with Trizol reagent and quality-checked on an Agilent 2100 Bioanalyzer. For repertoire sequencing, TCR beta CDR3 regions were amplified from RNA transcripts. The first round of RT-PCR was done with HTBI primers and the Qiagen OneStep RT-PCR kit, and was followed by a second round of multiplex PCR, then size selection and purification. Sequencing of the libraries was carried out on an Illumina HiSeq2000 in paired-end mode with 100 bp reads. The authors processed their data as follows. SOAPnuke was used to process the reads, throwing out any read that had adapters, had uncalled bases, had a mean Phred below 15, or lacked an exact constant-primer or identifier match. COPE v1.2.5 was used to merge high-quality paired reads. Each unique nucleotide sequence was defined as a clonotype, and clonotypes were aligned to IMGT TRB V, D and J references with MiTCR v1.1. Only V-J combinations with frequency above 0.0001 were analysed, covering 99% to 99.2% of repertoires. For each V-J combination, a TCR clonal expansion and chaos score was defined as the ratio of F50 clonal expansion to chaos observed in the TCRdist matrix. Welch's t-statistics and random forest were used to reduce the features to about 14 V-J combinations, which were then used as input to a naive Bayes classifier. The similarity between thyroid and blood repertoires was quantified using the Morisita-Horn index. TCRdb trimmed public reads at Q25 via fastp, called clones via MiXCR and kept in-frame beta chains. Rows with a matching CDR3 protein are joined into one entry that keeps the most common DNA and genes. It is TCRdb's table, rather than the study itself, that gives the V and J calls and clone size. The sample table contains about 390,000 distinct CDR3 sequences; only one count was recorded for 15% of them. The ten largest clones represent roughly 7% of the sample.

This clonotype was seen many times. Its antigen remains undetermined. No base quality values were provided; no much bigger clone lies one nucleotide off. Relative to germline, V is 0 bases shorter and J is 2 bases shorter, with 14 bases between their ends. Via the germline V gene (reference sequence), CDR1 is DFQATT and CDR2 SNEGSKA. Including the terminal cysteine and phenylalanine, the CDR3 comprises 15 residues. Here the CDR3 DNA is all that survives: 45 bases in frame from base 1. The rearranged segments are TRBV20-1 and TRBJ2-7; TRBD2 is possibly the D segment (6 matching bases). Material: peripheral blood. The sequence was obtained from a woman aged 18 to 35 with stable Graves' hyperthyroidism. Donor details come from another sample of the same person, matched by shared clones. The nucleotide sequence reads as follows: TGCAGTGCTAGAGATAGGCGGGATATAACCTACGAGCAGTACTTC. Protein translation: CSARDRRDITYEQYF.